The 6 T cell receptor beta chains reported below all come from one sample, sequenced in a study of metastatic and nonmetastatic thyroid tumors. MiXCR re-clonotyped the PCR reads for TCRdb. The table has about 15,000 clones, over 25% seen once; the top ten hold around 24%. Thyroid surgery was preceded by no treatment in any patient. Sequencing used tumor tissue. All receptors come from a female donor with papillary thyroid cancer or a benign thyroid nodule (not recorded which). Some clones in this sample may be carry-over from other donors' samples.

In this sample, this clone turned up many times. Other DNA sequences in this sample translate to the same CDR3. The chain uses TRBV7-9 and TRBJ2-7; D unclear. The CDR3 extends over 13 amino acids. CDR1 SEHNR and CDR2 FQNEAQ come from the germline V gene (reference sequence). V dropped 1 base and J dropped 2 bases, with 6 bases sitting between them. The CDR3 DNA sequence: TGTGCCAGCAGCTTAGATGCCGCCTACGAGCAGTACTTC. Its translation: CASSLDAAYEQYF.

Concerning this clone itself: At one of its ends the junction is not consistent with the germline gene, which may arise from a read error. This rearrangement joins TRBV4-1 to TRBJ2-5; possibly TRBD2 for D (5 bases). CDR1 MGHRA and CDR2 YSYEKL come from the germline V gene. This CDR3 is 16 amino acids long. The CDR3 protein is CASSQDSHRWGETQYF. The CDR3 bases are TGCGCCAGCAGCCAAGATTCCCATCGGTGGGGAGAGACTCAGTACTTC.

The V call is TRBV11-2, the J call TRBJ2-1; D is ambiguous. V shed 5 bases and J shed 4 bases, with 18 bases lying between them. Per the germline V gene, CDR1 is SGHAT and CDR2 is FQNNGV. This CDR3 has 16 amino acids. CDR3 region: CASSVDCISPYNEQFF. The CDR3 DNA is TGTGCCAGCAGCGTCGACTGTATTTCCCCATACAATGAGCAGTTCTTC.

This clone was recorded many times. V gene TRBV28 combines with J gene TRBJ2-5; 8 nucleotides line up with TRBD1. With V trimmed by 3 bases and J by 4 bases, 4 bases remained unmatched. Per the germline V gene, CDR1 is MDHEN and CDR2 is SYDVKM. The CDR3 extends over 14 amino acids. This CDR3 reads CASSFAGTGETQYF. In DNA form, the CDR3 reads TGTGCCAGCAGTTTTGCCGGGACAGGAGAGACCCAGTACTTC.

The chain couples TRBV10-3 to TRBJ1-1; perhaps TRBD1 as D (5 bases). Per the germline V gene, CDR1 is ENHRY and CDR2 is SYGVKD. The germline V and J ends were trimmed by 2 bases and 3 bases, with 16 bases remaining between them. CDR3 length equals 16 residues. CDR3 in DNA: TGTGCCATCAGTGAGCCATCCGCAGGGCGTTACACTGAAGCTTTCTTT. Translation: CAISEPSAGRYTEAFF.

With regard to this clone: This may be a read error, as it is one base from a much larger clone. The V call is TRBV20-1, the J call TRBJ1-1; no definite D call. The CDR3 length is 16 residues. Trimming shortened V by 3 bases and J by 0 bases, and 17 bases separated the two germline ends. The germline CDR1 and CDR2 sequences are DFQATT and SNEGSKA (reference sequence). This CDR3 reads CSASNHRVEVNTEAFF. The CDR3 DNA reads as TGCAGTGCTAGCAACCACCGAGTGGAAGTGAACACTGAAGCTTTCTTT.